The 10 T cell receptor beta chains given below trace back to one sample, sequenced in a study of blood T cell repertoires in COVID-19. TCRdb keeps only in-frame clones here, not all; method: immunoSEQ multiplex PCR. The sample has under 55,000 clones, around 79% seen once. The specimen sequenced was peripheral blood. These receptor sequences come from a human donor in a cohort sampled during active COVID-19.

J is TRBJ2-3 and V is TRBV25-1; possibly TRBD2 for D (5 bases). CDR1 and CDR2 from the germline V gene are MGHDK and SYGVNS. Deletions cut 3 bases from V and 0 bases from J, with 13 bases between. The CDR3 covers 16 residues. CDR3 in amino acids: CASSDPSGLSTDTQYF. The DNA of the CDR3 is TGTGCCAGCAGTGACCCGAGCGGACTGAGCACAGATACGCAGTATTTT.

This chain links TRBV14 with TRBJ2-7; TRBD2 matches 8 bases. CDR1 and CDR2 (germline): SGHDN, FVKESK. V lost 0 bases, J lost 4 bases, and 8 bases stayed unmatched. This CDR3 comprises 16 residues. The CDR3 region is CASSQDRGGYSYEQYF. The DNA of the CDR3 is TGTGCCAGCAGCCAAGATCGGGGGGGTTATTCTTACGAGCAGTACTTC. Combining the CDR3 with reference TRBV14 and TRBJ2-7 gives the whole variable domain EAGVTQFPSHSVIEKGQTVTLRCDPISGHDNLYWYRRVMGKEIKFLLHFVKESKQDESGMPNNRFLAERTGGTYSTLKVQPAELEDSGVYFCASSQDRGGYSYEQYFGPGTRLTVT.

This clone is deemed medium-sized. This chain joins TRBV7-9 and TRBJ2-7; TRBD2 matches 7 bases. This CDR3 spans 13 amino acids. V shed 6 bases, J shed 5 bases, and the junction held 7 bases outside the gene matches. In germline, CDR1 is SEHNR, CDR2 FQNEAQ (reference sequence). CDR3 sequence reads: CASRRGDEHEQYF. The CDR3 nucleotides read TGTGCCAGCAGACGGGGGGACGAACACGAGCAGTACTTC.

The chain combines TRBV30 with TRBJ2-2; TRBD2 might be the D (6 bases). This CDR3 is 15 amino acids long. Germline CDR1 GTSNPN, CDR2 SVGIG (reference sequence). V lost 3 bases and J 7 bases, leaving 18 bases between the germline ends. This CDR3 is CAWRAGDIRSGELFF. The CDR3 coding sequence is TGTGCCTGGAGAGCGGGTGATATTCGGAGCGGGGAGCTGTTTTTT.

In nucleotides, the CDR3 is TGTGCCAGCAGTTTAGGTTATCGAAAGAGAGAAAGTGGCTACACCTTC. Residues: CASSLGYRKRESGYTF. V usage is TRBV28 and J usage is TRBJ1-2, with D hard to call. This CDR3 is 16 amino acids long. CDR1 is MDHEN, CDR2 SYDVKM, per germline. Trimming stripped 2 bases from V and 7 bases from J, with 20 bases between.

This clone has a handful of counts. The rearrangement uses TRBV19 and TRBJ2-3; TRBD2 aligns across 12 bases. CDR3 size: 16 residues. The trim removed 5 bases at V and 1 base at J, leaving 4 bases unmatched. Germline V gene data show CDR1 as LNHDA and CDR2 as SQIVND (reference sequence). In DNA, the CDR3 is TGTGCCAGTAGTTCGACTAGCGGGAGTGGCACAGATACGCAGTATTTT. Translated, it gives CASSSTSGSGTDTQYF.

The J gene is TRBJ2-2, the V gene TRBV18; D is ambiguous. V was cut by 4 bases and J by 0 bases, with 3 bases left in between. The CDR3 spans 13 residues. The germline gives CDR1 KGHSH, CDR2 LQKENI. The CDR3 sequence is CASSLSNTGELFF. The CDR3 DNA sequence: TGTGCCAGCTCACTATCGAACACCGGGGAGCTGTTTTTT.

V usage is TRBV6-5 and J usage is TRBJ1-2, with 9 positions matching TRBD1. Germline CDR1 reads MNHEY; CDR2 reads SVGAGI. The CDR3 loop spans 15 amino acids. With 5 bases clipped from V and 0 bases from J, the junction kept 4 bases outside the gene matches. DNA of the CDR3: TGTGCCAGCAGTCCGTGGACAGGGGCTAACTATGGCTACACCTTC. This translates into CASSPWTGANYGYTF.

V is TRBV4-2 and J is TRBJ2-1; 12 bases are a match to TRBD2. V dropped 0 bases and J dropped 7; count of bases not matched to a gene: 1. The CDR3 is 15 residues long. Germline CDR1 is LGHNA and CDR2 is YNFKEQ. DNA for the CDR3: TGTGCCAGCAGCCAAGAGACTAGCGGGGGAAATGAGCAGTTCTTC. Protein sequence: CASSQETSGGNEQFF.

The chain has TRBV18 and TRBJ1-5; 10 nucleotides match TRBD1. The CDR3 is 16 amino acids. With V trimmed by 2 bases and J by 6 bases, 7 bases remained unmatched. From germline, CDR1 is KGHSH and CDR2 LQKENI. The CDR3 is CASSPSRQGAGQPQHF. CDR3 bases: TGTGCCAGCTCACCATCTCGACAGGGGGCCGGTCAGCCCCAGCATTTT.